This T cell receptor beta chain originates from a study of sequential checkpoint blockade in melanoma. For the study at large: Patients were randomized 1:1 to nivolumab-then-ipilimumab or ipilimumab-then-nivolumab first-line.

The CDR3 length is 14 residues. Per germline, CDR1 WNHNN and CDR2 SYGVQD (reference sequence). The V gene lost 6 bases and the J gene lost 6 bases, with 15 bases spanning the gap. Treatment: randomized to nivolumab then ipilimumab (arm A) or the reverse (arm B). None of the patients previously received DNA-damaging chemotherapy. The table came from immunoSEQ multiplex PCR; TCRdb's copy has only in-frame clones and leaves some out. The repertoire holds under 20,000 clones, roughly 69% seen once, with under 20% in the top ten. This TCR derives from a human donor with melanoma. This sample comprised CD8+ T cells sorted from blood (inferred from file names), obtained from a patient given nivolumab and ipilimumab in sequence. The chain combines TRBV10-1 with TRBJ2-1; D may be TRBD1 (7 bases). The CDR3 nucleotides read TGCGCCAGCAGCGGGGGACAGTCCGGCAATGAGCAGTTCTTC. This codes for CASSGGQSGNEQFF.